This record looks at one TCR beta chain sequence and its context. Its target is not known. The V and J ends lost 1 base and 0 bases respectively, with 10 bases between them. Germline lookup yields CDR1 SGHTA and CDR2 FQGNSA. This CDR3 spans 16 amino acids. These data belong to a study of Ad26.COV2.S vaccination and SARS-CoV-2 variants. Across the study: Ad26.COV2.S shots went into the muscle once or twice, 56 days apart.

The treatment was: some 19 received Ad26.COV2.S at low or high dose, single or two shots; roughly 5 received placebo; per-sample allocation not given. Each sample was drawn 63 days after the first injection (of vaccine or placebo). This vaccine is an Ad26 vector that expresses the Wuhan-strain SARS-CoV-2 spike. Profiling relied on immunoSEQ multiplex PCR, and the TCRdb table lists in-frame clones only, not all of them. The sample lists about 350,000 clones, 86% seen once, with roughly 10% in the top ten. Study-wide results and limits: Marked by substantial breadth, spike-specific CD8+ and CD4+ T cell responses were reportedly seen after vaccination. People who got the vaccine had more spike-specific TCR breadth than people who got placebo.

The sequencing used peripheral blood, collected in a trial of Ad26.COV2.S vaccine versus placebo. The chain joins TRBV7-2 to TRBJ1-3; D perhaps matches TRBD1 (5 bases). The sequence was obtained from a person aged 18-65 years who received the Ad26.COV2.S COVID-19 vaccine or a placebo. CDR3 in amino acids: CASSLGQPSSGNTIYF. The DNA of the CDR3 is TGTGCCAGCAGCTTAGGACAGCCTAGCTCTGGAAACACCATATATTTT. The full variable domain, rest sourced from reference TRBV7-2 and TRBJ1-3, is GAGVSQSPSNKVTEKGKDVELRCDPISGHTALYWYRQSLGQGLEFLIYFQGNSAPDKSGLPSDRFSAERTGGSVSTLTIQRTQQEDSAVYLCASSLGQPSSGNTIYFGEGSWLTVV.